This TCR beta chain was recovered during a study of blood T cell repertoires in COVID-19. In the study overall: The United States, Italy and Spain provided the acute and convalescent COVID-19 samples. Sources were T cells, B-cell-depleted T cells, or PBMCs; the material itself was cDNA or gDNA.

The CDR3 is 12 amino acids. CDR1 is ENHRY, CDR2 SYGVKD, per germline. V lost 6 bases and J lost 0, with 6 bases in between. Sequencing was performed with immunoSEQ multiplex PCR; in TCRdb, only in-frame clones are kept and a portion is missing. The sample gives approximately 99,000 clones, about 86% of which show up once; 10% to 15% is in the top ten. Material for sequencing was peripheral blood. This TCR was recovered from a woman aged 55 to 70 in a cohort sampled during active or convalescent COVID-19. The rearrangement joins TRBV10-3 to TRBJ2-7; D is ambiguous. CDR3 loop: CAISLSSYEQYF. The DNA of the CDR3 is TGTGCCATCAGCCTAAGCTCCTACGAGCAGTACTTC.